Below, 14 T cell receptor beta chains from the same sample are listed, as sequenced in a study of T cells in Graves' hyperthyroidism and ophthalmopathy. RNA transcripts yielded amplified TCR beta CDR3 regions. RT-PCR in the first round (using the HTBI primer set) targeted the TCR CDR3. MiXCR was run by TCRdb on the multiplex PCR reads, yielding one entry per CDR3 protein. This table holds about 560,000 distinct CDR3 sequences, 16% found once. The source material was blood. These receptor sequences come from a woman aged 18-29 years with Graves' hyperthyroidism.

V and J are TRBV6-5 and TRBJ2-3; D gene unclear. The CDR3 runs 14 residues. In germline, CDR1 is MNHEY, CDR2 SVGAGI. V was pared by 0 bases and J by 1 base, with 5 bases between. The CDR3 nucleotides read TGTGCCAGCAGTTACTCGATACGCACAGATACGCAGTATTTT. Protein product: CASSYSIRTDTQYF.

The chain couples TRBV19 to TRBJ1-2; 8 bases map to TRBD1. The CDR3 extends over 14 amino acids. The junction had 6 bases not matched to a gene; V was cut back by 5 bases and J by 4 bases. CDR1 and CDR2 (germline): LNHDA, SQIVND (reference sequence). CDR3 DNA: TGTGCCAGTAGTCGACAGGGGTCAAGCTATGGCTACACCTTC. It codes for CASSRQGSSYGYTF.

The gene calls are TRBV9 and TRBJ2-1; the D is unclear. This CDR3 is 15 amino acids long. V shed 0 bases and J shed 5 bases, with 12 bases lying between them. Germline CDR1 reads SGDLS; CDR2 reads YYNGEE. DNA for the CDR3: TGTGCCAGCAGCGTAGCTTGGGGATTGAACAATGAGCAGTTCTTC. Translating gives CASSVAWGLNNEQFF.

This clonotype was observed a few times. The junction departs from germline at one end; a sequencing error may be responsible. The rearrangement joins TRBV7-9 to TRBJ1-2; perhaps TRBD1 as D (5 bases). The CDR3 sequence is 15 residues long. Germline V CDR1 and CDR2: SEHNR, FQNEAQ (reference sequence). The CDR3 coding sequence is TGTGCCGGCAGCAGGGAAAGTGCGACTAACTATGGCTACACCTTC. This translates into CAGSRESATNYGYTF.

This clonotype was detected ten times or more. The chain combines TRBV20-1 with TRBJ2-7, with 8 bases aligning to TRBD2. CDR3 size: 14 residues. Germline-derived CDR1 and CDR2 are DFQATT and SNEGSKA (reference sequence). J lost 0 bases, V lost 0 bases, and 1 base had no gene match. The CDR3 loop reads CSAREAGDSYEQYF. DNA for the CDR3: TGCAGTGCTAGAGAAGCGGGGGACTCCTACGAGCAGTACTTC.

The V gene is TRBV20-1, the J gene TRBJ2-5; a weak D match, TRBD1 (7 bases). Germline CDR1 DFQATT, CDR2 SNEGSKA (reference sequence). CDR3 size: 16 residues. V was trimmed by 6 bases and J by 1 base, leaving 21 bases between them. The chain's CDR3 is CSASSAQGRIQETQYF. The CDR3 coding sequence is TGCAGTGCCTCATCGGCACAGGGGAGGATCCAAGAGACCCAGTACTTC.

This clonotype was counted only a few times. The V call is TRBV19, the J call TRBJ1-2, with D possibly being TRBD1 (5 bases). The length of the CDR3 is 13 residues. Germline V gives CDR1 LNHDA, CDR2 SQIVND (reference sequence). The V and J ends lost 7 bases and 3 bases respectively, with 12 bases between them. The CDR3 nucleotides read TGTGCCAGTATGTCGGGGGGGTACTATGGCTACACCTTC. Encoded protein: CASMSGGYYGYTF.

At least ten counts were recorded for this clonotype. V and J are TRBV28 and TRBJ2-1, with 7 bases that match TRBD1. This CDR3 has 20 amino acids. Germline lookup yields CDR1 MDHEN and CDR2 SYDVKM. J gave up 4 bases and V 3 bases, and 21 bases lay outside the gene matches. CDR3 nucleotides: TGTGCCAGCAGTTTGCCCGAAGTCCCCGGGGACAGCCGCCTTTACAATGAGCAGTTCTTC. Its translation: CASSLPEVPGDSRLYNEQFF.

This sequence joins TRBV10-3 and TRBJ1-6; 8 positions agree with TRBD1. Germline assignment: CDR1 ENHRY and CDR2 SYGVKD. The CDR3 is 14 amino acids. The V segment lost 6 bases and the J segment 5 bases; nucleotides outside the gene matches: 3. The CDR3 loop is CAIRIQGDNSPLHF. The CDR3 nucleotides read TGTGCCATCAGGATACAGGGGGATAATTCACCCCTCCACTTT.

The table lists this clonotype with many counts. This chain uses TRBV5-1 with TRBJ2-7, with D possibly TRBD1 on 6 matching bases. CDR1 and CDR2 from the germline V gene are SGHRS and YFSETQ. CDR3 size: 14 residues. V lost 4 bases and J lost 3, with 14 bases in between. The CDR3 nucleotides read TGCGCCAGCAGCCAGAGGACAGATGGCTACGAGCAGTACTTC. Translating it yields CASSQRTDGYEQYF.

Remarks on this clonotype: One end of the junction does not line up with germline, which may come from a read error. The genes are TRBV20-1 and TRBJ2-5; 11 bases agree with TRBD2. The V gene's germline CDR1 is DFQATT and CDR2 SNEGSKA (reference sequence). This CDR3 region has 12 residues. CDR3 amino acids: CGALYLAGGRYF. The CDR3, as DNA: TGCGGTGCTCTTTATTTAGCGGGAGGGAGGTACTTC.

In this sample, this clonotype turned up a few times. This sequence joins TRBV20-1 and TRBJ1-5; D ambiguous. CDR1 and CDR2 from the germline V gene are DFQATT and SNEGSKA (reference sequence). The CDR3 totals 12 residues. Trimming cost V 6 bases and J 4 bases, with 10 bases left between them. The CDR3 loop is CSAKLGNQPQHF. The CDR3 DNA reads as TGCAGTGCCAAGCTGGGGAATCAGCCCCAGCATTTT.

This clonotype was counted ten times or more. This chain joins TRBV6-2 or TRBV6-3 and TRBJ1-2; D is unclear. Trimming shortened V by 6 bases and J by 5 bases, and 10 bases separated the two germline ends. The CDR3 is 12 amino acids. The germline V gene has CDR1 MNHEY and CDR2 SVGEGT. The CDR3 protein is CASRRTVYGYTF. In DNA, the CDR3 is TGTGCCAGCAGGAGGACCGTATATGGCTACACCTTC.

The chain combines TRBV19 with TRBJ2-1, with a weak D call TRBD1 (6 bases). V dropped 5 bases and J dropped 6 bases, with 11 bases sitting between them. This CDR3 is 13 amino acids long. CDR1 and CDR2 (germline): LNHDA, SQIVND (reference sequence). CDR3 DNA: TGTGCCAGTAGTCCGCGGACAGTCAATGAGCAGTTCTTC. Protein sequence: CASSPRTVNEQFF.